This entry describes one T cell receptor (beta chain). Its antigen is undetermined. TCRdb processed the RT-PCR reads anew with MiXCR; each CDR3 protein has one entry. The sample has 530,000 or so distinct CDR3 sequences; 25% are singletons. This record comes from a study of response to subunit inactivated influenza vaccine. The CDR3 runs to 13 residues. Germline-derived CDR1 and CDR2 are GTSNPN and SVGIG (reference sequence). The V end lost 4 bases, the J end lost 1 base, and 10 bases lay between the germline ends. Findings of the study overall: Every seasonal influenza vaccination brings in few new T cells, the authors suggested.

Source: CD4+ T cells sorted from PBMCs, taken 5 days after vaccination. The chain recombines TRBV30 with TRBJ1-1; tentatively, D is TRBD1 (6 bases). This sequence originates from a man aged 50 to 60 who received an inactivated influenza vaccine. CDR3 nucleotide sequence: TGTGCCTGGACCGGACAGCCGAACACTGAAGCTTTCTTT. The encoded protein is CAWTGQPNTEAFF.